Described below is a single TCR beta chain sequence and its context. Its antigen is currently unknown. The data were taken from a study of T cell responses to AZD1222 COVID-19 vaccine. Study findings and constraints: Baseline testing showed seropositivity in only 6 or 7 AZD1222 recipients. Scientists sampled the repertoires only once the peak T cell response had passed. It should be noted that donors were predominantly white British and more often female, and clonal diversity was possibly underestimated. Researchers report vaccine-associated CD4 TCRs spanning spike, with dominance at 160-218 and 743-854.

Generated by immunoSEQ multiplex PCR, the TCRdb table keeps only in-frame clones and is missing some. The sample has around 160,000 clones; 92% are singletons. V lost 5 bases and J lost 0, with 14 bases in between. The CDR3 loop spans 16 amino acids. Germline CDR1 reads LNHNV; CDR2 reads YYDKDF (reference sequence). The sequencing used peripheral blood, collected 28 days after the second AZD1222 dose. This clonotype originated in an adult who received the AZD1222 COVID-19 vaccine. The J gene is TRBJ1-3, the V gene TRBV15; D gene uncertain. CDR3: CATSPPGGSSGNTIYF. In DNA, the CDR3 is TGTGCCACCAGCCCTCCAGGCGGCAGCTCTGGAAACACCATATATTTT.